This T cell receptor (beta chain) was captured by sequencing in a study of technical replicates of blood from a few donors. V lost 2 bases and J 2 bases, leaving 18 bases between the germline ends. The CDR3 consists of 17 residues. The germline V gene encodes CDR1 MGHRA and CDR2 YSYEKL. Measured with immunoSEQ multiplex PCR; TCRdb has only the in-frame clones, and not every one. The top ten clones hold 0.21% of a sample with around 92,000 clones, 95% of them seen once. This receptor was obtained from a human donor in good health. The sequenced sample was T cells isolated from PBMCs. This chain links TRBV4-1 with TRBJ2-5; tentatively, D is TRBD1 (5 bases). The CDR3 loop reads CASSQYVSRVGQETQYF. The DNA of the CDR3 is TGCGCCAGCAGCCAATATGTCTCCAGGGTCGGGCAAGAGACCCAGTACTTC.